This is a list of T cell receptor beta chains from one sample in a study of tumor-infiltrating lymphocytes in primary liver carcinoma. One entry per CDR3 protein, called by TCRdb with MiXCR from the multiplex PCR reads. The sample contains roughly 120,000 distinct CDR3 sequences, around 64% of which appear only once. Material: liver tumor tissue from sampling region 3. These receptors all come from a woman between 55 and 75 years old with primary liver carcinoma and hepatitis B virus infection. CDR3s include the opening cysteine and the closing phenylalanine or tryptophan. The D gene is left open where the match is weak. Some rows mark clone size as missing; the rest say once, few, many or name a class of expanded clone.

clone_size d_call j_call v_call cdr3_aa cdr3_nt
NA TRBD2 TRBJ2-3 TRBV7-8 CASSPLAGGPYGGNTQYF TGTGCCAGCAGCCCTTTAGCGGGAGGCCCATACGGTGGGAATACGCAGTATTTT
NA TRBD1 TRBJ1-5 TRBV30 CAWSVGVTGEGYSNQPQHF TGCGCCTGGAGTGTAGGGGTGACAGGGGAGGGTTATAGCAATCAGCCCCAGCATTTT
NA TRBD2 TRBJ2-2 TRBV6-5 CSSSFGASGFSGEPFF TGTTCCAGCAGTTTCGGAGCTAGCGGGTTCTCCGGGGAGCCGTTTTTT
NA TRBD2 TRBJ2-1 TRBV6-2/TRBV6-3 CASKSTSGRTYNEQFF TGTGCCAGCAAATCTACTAGCGGTCGGACCTACAATGAGCAGTTCTTC
NA NA TRBJ2-7 TRBV11-3 CASNVTGYHEQYF TGTGCCAGCAACGTCACAGGGTATCACGAGCAGTACTTC
once TRBD1 TRBJ1-3 TRBV7-8 CASSAWDRAYSGNTLYF TGTGCCAGCAGCGCGTGGGACAGGGCTTACTCTGGAAACACCTTATATTTT
NA NA TRBJ1-5 TRBV11-2 CASSLGINQPRHF TGTGCCAGCAGTTTGGGCATAAATCAGCCCCGGCATTTT
NA NA TRBJ2-3 TRBV6-5 CASSYSGDFLTDTQYF TGTGCCAGCAGTTACTCCGGGGACTTCCTCACAGATACGCAGTATTTT
NA TRBD2 TRBJ2-3 TRBV11-2 CAGSSGVAGGRYF TGTGCCGGCAGCTCTGGAGTAGCGGGAGGCCGGTATTTT
NA NA TRBJ1-1 TRBV5-5 CASSSPTRNTGAFF TGTGCCAGCAGCTCTCCGACAAGGAACACTGGAGCTTTCTTT